This record concerns one T cell receptor (beta chain) sequence. This sample was taken from a study of STAT5B mutations in CD4+ large granular lymphocyte leukemia. Assay used: immunoSEQ multiplex PCR; TCRdb lists only in-frame clones, some missing. Of 35,000 to 45,000 clones listed, approximately 86% are singletons. The material sequenced was CD4+ T cells from blood buffy coats. The TCR sequence derives from a human donor in good health.

Written as DNA, the CDR3 is TGTGCCAGCAGCCTCCGCCGGGTGGAATCCTACGAGCAGTACTTC. Translation: CASSLRRVESYEQYF. The gene calls are TRBV7-8 and TRBJ2-5; D unclear. The J call may not be correct, given that the DNA end is closer to TRBJ2-7. The CDR3 loop spans 15 amino acids. Germline CDR1 is SGHVS and CDR2 is FQNEAQ.